This T cell receptor (beta chain) is drawn from a study of somatic mutations in cytotoxic T cells in rheumatoid arthritis. With V trimmed by 4 bases and J by 6 bases, 10 bases remained unmatched. The germline CDR1 and CDR2 sequences are SNHLY and FYNNEI. The length of the CDR3 is 16 residues. The table came from immunoSEQ multiplex PCR; TCRdb's copy has only in-frame clones and leaves some out. Of roughly 20,000 clones in the sample, roughly 80% are singletons; the top ten hold 10%. This chain links TRBV2 with TRBJ2-1; 9 positions match TRBD1. The origin of this receptor is an adult with rheumatoid arthritis. What was sequenced was CD8+ T cells sorted from blood. The CDR3 sequence is CASSGAPGQGPNEQFF. The CDR3, as DNA: TGTGCCAGCAGTGGGGCACCGGGACAGGGTCCCAATGAGCAGTTCTTC.